The entry below gives a single T cell receptor beta chain sequence along with its context. This clone was seen once. The clone's antigen remains unknown. It has no much larger one-base neighbor in the sample; base qualities were not kept. The data derive from a study of blood T cell repertoires in COVID-19 (dated by TCRdb to about 2020). As for the study more broadly: Samples covering the acute and convalescent phases of COVID-19 were provided by collaborators in the United States, Italy and Spain. A freely available public database, intended as a resource for researchers studying the immune response to SARS-CoV-2, is where the repertoires were released. The prospective study material was composed of cDNA or gDNA derived from T cells, B-cell-depleted T cells, or PBMCs. Deeply sampled blood TCRbeta repertoires from subjects exposed to, actively infected with, or recovered from COVID-19 were included in the dataset. Where available, HLA class I and class II types were taken from metadata supplied by the sample provider and were not determined by assay-based typing. A de-identified subject ID, COVID-19 status, age in years and sex were almost always included in the sample metadata. Samples came from the ongoing ImmuneRACE study (first 160 participants) plus 1,254 subjects from 6 global collaborators.

The paper's findings and limits, for the study overall: How much clinical and demographic metadata was included differed by source and by participant, and the metadata was provided uncurated.

According to the germline V gene, CDR1 reads MDHEN and CDR2 reads SYDVKM. From cysteine to phenylalanine, the CDR3 is 13 amino acids long. Kept here is only the CDR3 DNA, which spans 39 bases and is read in frame from base 1. V is cut back by 6 bases and J by 4 bases, with 2 bases in the junction unmatched. TCRbeta CDR3 regions were amplified from genomic DNA by means of the immunoSEQ Assay, a bias-controlled multiplex PCR. From the authors' description of their analysis: Within the assay, amplification of reference gene primers was used to estimate how many nucleated cells each sample contained. Sequence reads were collapsed and filtered to measure the absolute abundance of every unique TCRbeta CDR3 rearrangement. For each sample, productive Simpson clonality was calculated as the square root of Simpson's diversity index over productive rearrangements. The immuneACCESS repertoire file appears here via TCRdb, limited to in-frame rearrangements. These files lack a portion of the clones; in checked studies, under half of the deficit traces to unresolved V genes, and the cause of the others is not known. V and J calls and clone size come straight from that table; D and trimming were deduced from the DNA. This sample comprises 100,000 to 120,000 clones, 75% to 90% of them detected only once. Together, the top ten hold about 8.1% of the sample.

Whole blood was collected in K2EDTA tubes by collaborating institutions according to the institutions' own protocols. Collaborator samples were shipped for TCRbeta analysis as frozen whole blood, isolated PBMCs, or DNA extracted from either sample type. Sequencing was performed on peripheral blood. Here the chain combines TRBV28 and TRBJ1-2, with 10 junctional bases fitting TRBD1. The receptor was derived from a woman in her 40s with acute or convalescent COVID-19. For the CDR3, the sequence is CASSRQGAYGYTF. The sequenced DNA is TGTGCCAGCAGCAGACAGGGGGCCTATGGCTACACCTTC.